Each of the 25 T cell receptor beta chains below was sequenced from the same sample in a study of CD8+ T cells in alopecia areata. Extracted RNA was reverse transcribed into cDNA, the sequencing template. Clones were sequenced by immunoSEQ multiplex PCR, and TCRdb holds only the in-frame ones, with some missing. The table has 180,000 or so clones, around 49% seen once. Treatment given: oral pan-JAK inhibitor, 5-10 mg twice daily. The sample in question was CD8+ T cells sorted from blood, obtained at approximately week 51, from a patient treated with tofacitinib. All receptors derive from a human donor with alopecia areata.

A few counts support this clone. The chain joins TRBV27 to TRBJ1-2; D perhaps matches TRBD1 (5 bases). Germline CDR1 is MNHEY and CDR2 is SMNVEV (reference sequence). V was trimmed by 8 bases and J by 4 bases, leaving 11 bases between them. This CDR3 region has 12 residues. The CDR3 loop reads CASGGEGYGYTF. CDR3 sequence (DNA): TGTGCCAGCGGAGGGGAAGGCTATGGCTACACCTTC.

The chain combines TRBV7-9 with TRBJ2-3, with D possibly being TRBD2 (6 bases). The V end was cut by 3 bases, the J end by 0 bases, with 13 bases between. CDR3 size: 16 residues. Germline CDR1 reads SEHNR; CDR2 reads FQNEAQ (reference sequence). In DNA form, the CDR3 reads TGTGCCAGCAGCTTTTTAACGCGGGGAAGCACAGATACGCAGTATTTT. This gives the protein CASSFLTRGSTDTQYF. Full variable domain (outside the CDR3, taken from reference TRBV7-9 and TRBJ2-3): DTGVSQNPRHKITKRGQNVTFRCDPISEHNRLYWYRQTLGQGPEFLTYFQNEAQLEKSRLLSDRFSAERPKGSFSTLEIQRTEQGDSAMYLCASSFLTRGSTDTQYFGPGTRLTVL.

The genes are TRBV30 and TRBJ1-3; D may be TRBD1 (5 bases). The V and J ends lost 4 bases and 16 bases respectively, with 14 bases between them. The CDR3 length is 10 residues. Germline V gives CDR1 GTSNPN, CDR2 SVGIG (reference sequence). The CDR3 DNA reads TGTGCCTGGATGGGTAGGACACTCTATTTT. As protein: CAWMGRTLYF.

Comments on this clone: Only one base separates this from a far larger clonotype, so it likely reflects a read error. Other DNA sequences in the sample encode the same CDR3. The chain has TRBV7-9 and TRBJ2-1; D remains ambiguous. The CDR3 runs to 14 residues. V was shortened by 5 bases and J by 4 bases, with 12 bases between the two germline ends. Per germline, CDR1 SEHNR and CDR2 FQNEAQ (reference sequence). The chain's CDR3 is CASSQRSGYNEQFF. DNA of the CDR3: TGTGCCAGCAGCCAAAGATCGGGTTACAATGAGCAGTTCTTC.

CDR3 protein: CASSQYRARQPQHF. CDR3 in DNA: TGCGCCAGCAGCCAATACAGGGCAAGGCAGCCCCAGCATTTT. This chain links TRBV4-3 with TRBJ1-5, with D possibly TRBD1 on 6 matching bases. From germline, CDR1 is LGHNA and CDR2 YSLEER. CDR3 length: 14 amino acids. V lost 2 bases to trimming and J lost 7 bases, with 12 bases between them.

A few counts support this clone. The rearrangement links TRBV5-6 to TRBJ2-1, with D possibly called TRBD1 or TRBD2 (5 bases each). The germline CDR1 and CDR2 sequences are SGHDT and YYEEEE. The CDR3 covers 13 residues. V lost 5 bases and J 5 bases, leaving 11 bases between the germline ends. CDR3 DNA sequence: TGTGCCAGCAGGACCGGGACCAACAATGAGCAGTTCTTC. Protein: CASRTGTNNEQFF. The whole variable domain, filled in from reference TRBV5-6 and TRBJ2-1, reads DAGVTQSPTHLIKTRGQQVTLRCSPKSGHDTVSWYQQALGQGPQFIFQYYEEEERQRGNFPDRFSGHQFPNYSSELNVNALLLGDSALYLCASRTGTNNEQFFGPGTRLTVL.

This chain uses TRBV5-4 with TRBJ1-5; tentatively, D is TRBD1 (6 bases). Trimming took 5 bases from V and 0 from J, leaving 15 bases between them. CDR1 and CDR2 from the germline V gene are SGHNT and YYREEE (reference sequence). The CDR3 covers 16 residues. In nucleotides, the CDR3 is TGTGCCAGCAGGCCCGGGACACCAGATAGCAATCAGCCCCAGCATTTT. It codes for CASRPGTPDSNQPQHF.

This sequence joins TRBV7-2 and TRBJ2-7; either TRBD1 or TRBD2 may fit D (6 bases each). The CDR3 is made up of 15 amino acids. V was pared by 3 bases and J by 5 bases, with 17 bases between. Germline CDR1 reads SGHTA; CDR2 reads FQGNSA. CDR3 in DNA: TGTGCCAGCAGCTTGCCGAGGGGGGCTCTAGACGAGCAGTACTTC. It encodes CASSLPRGALDEQYF.

This clone has only one observation. The rearrangement links TRBV9 to TRBJ2-5; D remains unclear. Germline V gene sequence: CDR1 SGDLS, CDR2 YYNGEE. The V gene lost 0 bases and the J gene lost 5 bases, with 11 bases spanning the gap. The CDR3 length is 14 residues. CDR3 nucleotide sequence: TGTGCCAGCAGCGTAGGCTCGGTTGAGGAGACCCAGTACTTC. Its protein product is CASSVGSVEETQYF. Together with reference TRBV9 and TRBJ2-5, the CDR3 gives the full variable domain: DSGVTQTPKHLITATGQRVTLRCSPRSGDLSVYWYQQSLDQGLQFLIQYYNGEERAKGNILERFSAQQFPDLHSELNLSSLELGDSALYFCASSVGSVEETQYFGPGTRLLVL.

This chain connects TRBV27 to TRBJ1-1, with D unresolved. Germline V gives CDR1 MNHEY, CDR2 SMNVEV (reference sequence). The CDR3 length is 14 residues. The V end was cut by 2 bases, the J end by 4 bases, with 11 bases between. The CDR3 DNA is TGTGCCAGCAGTTTAGCGGGATTCGTCACTGAAGCTTTCTTT. Its translation is CASSLAGFVTEAFF.

The chain links TRBV7-9 to TRBJ2-1; 12 bases match TRBD2. V gave up 2 bases and J gave up 4 bases; unmatched junction bases: 9. The CDR3 spans 18 residues. CDR1 and CDR2 from the germline V gene are SEHNR and FQNEAQ (reference sequence). CDR3 amino acids: CASSLPYRLAGEYNEQFF. CDR3 sequence (DNA): TGTGCCAGCAGCTTACCCTACCGACTAGCGGGGGAATACAATGAGCAGTTCTTC.

This clone was observed once. CDR3 sequence reads: CASSPGADTQYF. The CDR3 bases are TGTGCCAGCAGCCCCGGGGCAGATACGCAGTATTTT. The chain links TRBV4-2 to TRBJ2-3; tentative D call: TRBD2 (5 bases). The CDR3 runs 12 residues. With 4 bases removed from V and 4 bases from J, the gap between germline ends came to 6 bases. CDR1 LGHNA and CDR2 YNFKEQ come from the germline V gene.

The V gene is TRBV18, the J gene TRBJ1-2; weak D call: TRBD1 (6 bases). The V end lost 1 base, the J end lost 1 base, and 10 bases lay between the germline ends. The CDR3 contains 15 residues. The germline gives CDR1 KGHSH, CDR2 LQKENI. Written as DNA, the CDR3 is TGTGCCAGCTCACCACAAGGAGGGGGTAACTATGGCTACACCTTC. Its translation: CASSPQGGGNYGYTF.

V usage is TRBV10-2 and J usage is TRBJ2-1, with 7 bases lining up with TRBD1. J was trimmed by 0 bases and V by 7 bases; bases with no gene match: 3. There are 14 residues in the CDR3. Germline V CDR1 and CDR2: WSHSY, SAAADI. The CDR3 here is CASKGASSYNEQFF. CDR3 nucleotides: TGCGCCAGCAAGGGGGCGAGCTCCTACAATGAGCAGTTCTTC.

The chain is built from TRBV20-1 and TRBJ2-7; either TRBD1 or TRBD2 may supply D (5 bases each). Trimming took off 7 bases at V and 7 bases at J, with 11 bases between the two ends. CDR1 is DFQATT and CDR2 is SNEGSKA in the germline V gene (reference sequence). CDR3 length: 10 residues. The CDR3 reads CSVGRREQYF. The CDR3 DNA sequence: TGCAGTGTGGGGCGGAGGGAGCAGTACTTC.

The table lists this clone with a count of one. This chain uses TRBV30 with TRBJ2-7; D uncertain. From germline, CDR1 is GTSNPN and CDR2 SVGIG (reference sequence). The CDR3 consists of 14 residues. Trimming took 0 bases from V and 3 from J, leaving 12 bases between them. CDR3 residues: CAWSVPSVNYEQYF. CDR3 nucleotides: TGTGCCTGGAGTGTACCTTCAGTGAACTACGAGCAGTACTTC.

The chain employs TRBV6-6 and TRBJ2-5; 7 nucleotides line up with TRBD2. Germline CDR1 is MNHNY and CDR2 is SVGAGI (reference sequence). V lost 5 bases to trimming and J lost 2 bases; unmatched junction nucleotides: 8. CDR3 length equals 15 residues. CDR3 nucleotide sequence: TGTGCCAGCAGTCAACGACTAGCTGCGCAAGAGACCCAGTACTTC. It is translated as CASSQRLAAQETQYF.

This clone was observed a few times. V and J are TRBV19 and TRBJ1-1; D unresolved. There are 13 residues in the CDR3. Germline-derived CDR1 and CDR2 are LNHDA and SQIVND (reference sequence). Trimming took off 3 bases at V and 1 base at J, with 6 bases between the two ends. The CDR3 spells CASSIGENTEAFF. CDR3 nucleotide sequence: TGTGCCAGTAGTATCGGGGAGAACACTGAAGCTTTCTTT.

This chain uses TRBV27 with TRBJ2-5; D is undetermined. V lost 5 bases and J lost 2, with 12 bases in between. The CDR3 is 14 residues long. Germline-derived CDR1 and CDR2 are MNHEY and SMNVEV (reference sequence). CDR3 in DNA: TGTGCCAGCAGTCCCGACCCGCCGCAAGAGACCCAGTACTTC. The encoded protein is CASSPDPPQETQYF.

This sequence joins TRBV27 and TRBJ1-5, with 9 nucleotides matching TRBD1. This CDR3 has 19 amino acids. Germline-derived CDR1 and CDR2 are MNHEY and SMNVEV (reference sequence). V dropped 2 bases and J dropped 2; count of bases not matched to a gene: 13. DNA for the CDR3: TGTGCCAGCAGTTTACTGGGTTCACAGGGGGCGCGGGGCAATCAGCCCCAGCATTTT. Amino acids: CASSLLGSQGARGNQPQHF.

This clone was detected only a few times. The chain employs TRBV30 and TRBJ2-1; TRBD2 matches 7 bases. Germline V gene lookup returns CDR1 GTSNPN and CDR2 SVGIG (reference sequence). V shed 2 bases and J 5 bases; nucleotides not matched to a gene: 3. There are 13 residues in the CDR3. The CDR3 DNA sequence: TGTGCCTGGAGTACTGGGGGGGACAATGAGCAGTTCTTC. Translating gives CAWSTGGDNEQFF.

This clone occurred a few times. This chain joins TRBV7-9 and TRBJ1-4; D remains unclear. CDR1 is SEHNR, CDR2 FQNEAQ, per germline (reference sequence). V was cut by 3 bases and J by 8 bases, with 16 bases left in between. CDR3 size: 15 residues. The CDR3 loop is CASSFPYGRDEKLFF. DNA of the CDR3: TGTGCCAGCAGCTTCCCTTACGGGCGCGACGAAAAACTGTTTTTT.

This clone was counted between two and nine times. The gene calls are TRBV30 and TRBJ2-7, with D possibly being TRBD1 (5 bases). CDR3 length: 13 amino acids. Germline CDR1 GTSNPN, CDR2 SVGIG (reference sequence). With 3 bases removed from V and 5 bases from J, the gap between germline ends came to 14 bases. The chain's CDR3 is CAWRKRGQDEQYF. The CDR3 DNA reads as TGTGCCTGGAGAAAAAGGGGTCAGGACGAGCAGTACTTC.

The chain is built from TRBV5-4 and TRBJ2-1, with a tentative D call TRBD2 (5 bases). The germline gives CDR1 SGHNT, CDR2 YYREEE (reference sequence). The length of the CDR3 is 15 residues. Deletions cut 4 bases from V and 1 base from J, with 12 bases between. CDR3: CASSLPGNSYNEQFF. Here the CDR3 DNA reads TGTGCCAGCAGCCTTCCGGGAAATTCCTACAATGAGCAGTTCTTC.

V gene TRBV4-1 combines with J gene TRBJ1-5; no firm D call. Per germline, CDR1 MGHRA and CDR2 YSYEKL. V gave up 3 bases and J gave up 3 bases, with 3 bases separating them. CDR3 size: 12 residues. CDR3 in DNA: TGCGCCAGCAGCCAGCCCAATCAGCCCCAGCATTTT. Protein: CASSQPNQPQHF.